A single sample is the source of the 28 T cell receptor beta chains below, sequenced in a study of early T cells in non-severe SARS-CoV-2 infection. TCRdb re-called the 5' RACE reads through MiXCR, storing one row per CDR3 protein. The repertoire holds about 56,000 distinct CDR3 sequences, about 11% seen once, with 6.5% in the top ten. Sequenced: whole blood. The receptors shown here come from an adult who was a healthcare worker with PCR-confirmed SARS-CoV-2 infection or an uninfected control (not recorded which).

This clonotype showed up many times. The genes are TRBV27 and TRBJ1-2, with a weak D call TRBD1 (5 bases). Germline lookup yields CDR1 MNHEY and CDR2 SMNVEV (reference sequence). V was clipped by 3 bases and J by 4 bases, with 9 bases between them. This CDR3 region has 13 residues. The CDR3 here is CASSFGGGYGYTF. The CDR3 DNA is TGTGCCAGCAGTTTCGGTGGGGGCTATGGCTACACCTTC.

This clonotype was recorded a few times. The V and J genes are TRBV12-3 or TRBV12-4 and TRBJ2-5, with 9 nucleotides matching TRBD1. V lost 5 bases to trimming and J lost 5 bases; unmatched junction nucleotides: 12. This CDR3 region has 16 residues. The CDR3 DNA reads as TGTGCCAGCAGTCTCCCCACTACAGGGGGCTGGGAGACCCAGTACTTC. Translation: CASSLPTTGGWETQYF.

This clonotype was recorded many times. The V gene is TRBV7-2, the J gene TRBJ2-1; D may match TRBD1 or TRBD2 (5 bases each). V lost 2 bases and J 0 bases, leaving 11 bases between the germline ends. The CDR3 is 16 amino acids. The germline V gene has CDR1 SGHTA and CDR2 FQGNSA. The CDR3 loop reads CASSLFEGSSYNEQFF. As DNA, the CDR3 is TGTGCCAGCAGCTTATTTGAGGGGAGCTCCTACAATGAGCAGTTCTTC.

This clonotype came up a few times. The chain links TRBV7-6 to TRBJ2-5, with D tentatively TRBD1 (6 bases). Trimming removed 6 bases at V and 7 bases at J, with 15 bases between. This CDR3 region has 13 residues. In germline, CDR1 is SGHVS, CDR2 FNYEAQ. CDR3 bases: TGTGCCAGCAGTACCGGGACATGGGGGACCCAGTACTTC. This encodes CASSTGTWGTQYF.

This clonotype was seen a handful of times. The chain is built from TRBV10-3 and TRBJ2-7; 10 positions agree with TRBD1. Germline V gives CDR1 ENHRY, CDR2 SYGVKD. Germline trimming cut 6 bases from V and 2 bases from J; bases unmatched to any gene: 7. The length of the CDR3 is 15 residues. CDR3 sequence (DNA): TGTGCCATCAGCGCCGGGACAGGGGCGACCTACGAGCAGTACTTC. This encodes CAISAGTGATYEQYF.

This clonotype was recorded at least ten times. This chain links TRBV25-1 with TRBJ2-7; a possible D gene is TRBD2 (5 bases). Germline lookup yields CDR1 MGHDK and CDR2 SYGVNS. V lost 5 bases to trimming and J lost 3 bases, with 11 bases between them. The CDR3 length is 13 residues. The CDR3 protein is CASSRHRDYEQYF. In DNA form, the CDR3 reads TGTGCCAGCAGTCGCCACCGGGACTACGAGCAGTACTTC.

This clonotype has only a few counts. The chain is built from TRBV5-1 and TRBJ2-5, with TRBD2 identical over 8 bases. CDR1 SGHRS and CDR2 YFSETQ come from the germline V gene. With 4 bases clipped from V and 2 bases from J, the junction kept 13 bases outside the gene matches. CDR3 size: 17 residues. CDR3 DNA: TGCGCCAGCAGCCCGACCGCCGGGACTAGAAGACAAGAGACCCAGTACTTC. Residues: CASSPTAGTRRQETQYF.

This clonotype was found a few times. The rearrangement links TRBV29-1 to TRBJ2-7; D is unclear. The CDR3 contains 13 residues. V lost 2 bases and J 3 bases, leaving 11 bases between the germline ends. Germline lookup yields CDR1 SQVTM and CDR2 ANQGSEA. This CDR3 is CSVELGHSYEQYF. Here the CDR3 DNA reads TGCAGCGTTGAACTGGGTCACAGCTACGAGCAGTACTTC.

The rearrangement joins TRBV7-6 to TRBJ2-5, with D perhaps matching TRBD1 or TRBD2 (5 bases each). The CDR3 totals 15 residues. Deletions cut 1 base from V and 2 bases from J, with 11 bases between. Germline CDR1 reads SGHVS; CDR2 reads FNYEAQ. The CDR3 region is CASSLGPREQETQYF. CDR3 DNA sequence: TGTGCCAGCAGCTTAGGCCCCAGGGAGCAAGAGACCCAGTACTTC.

The sample holds many counts of this clonotype. The V call is TRBV4-3, the J call TRBJ2-7; 7 bases map to TRBD1. CDR3 length: 15 amino acids. Germline trimming cut 3 bases from V and 1 base from J; bases unmatched to any gene: 6. The germline V gene encodes CDR1 LGHNA and CDR2 YSLEER. The CDR3 region is CASSQAGTVSYEQYF. Here the CDR3 DNA reads TGCGCCAGCAGCCAGGCCGGGACAGTTTCCTACGAGCAGTACTTC.

In this sample, this clonotype turned up many times. The genes are TRBV5-1 and TRBJ1-1; 7 nucleotides align to TRBD1. Germline trimming cut 0 bases from V and 1 base from J; bases unmatched to any gene: 3. CDR3 length: 15 amino acids. Germline loops: CDR1 SGHRS, CDR2 YFSETQ. The CDR3 loop reads CASSLVPGGNTEAFF. The CDR3 DNA follows: TGCGCCAGCAGCTTGGTCCCAGGGGGGAACACTGAAGCTTTCTTT. The whole variable domain, remainder taken from reference TRBV5-1 and TRBJ1-1, is KAGVTQTPRYLIKTRGQQVTLSCSPISGHRSVSWYQQTPGQGLQFLFEYFSETQRNKGNFPGRFSGRQFSNSRSEMNVSTLELGDSALYLCASSLVPGGNTEAFFGQGTRLTVV.

The sample holds many counts of this clonotype. The rearrangement uses TRBV6-5 and TRBJ2-7; 7 bases match TRBD1. CDR1 is MNHEY and CDR2 is SVGAGI in the germline V gene. The junction had 12 bases not matched to a gene; V was cut back by 5 bases and J by 5 bases. The CDR3 contains 15 residues. CDR3 loop: CASSNGQAPGNEQYF. DNA for the CDR3: TGTGCCAGCAGTAACGGACAGGCGCCTGGAAACGAGCAGTACTTC.

V gene TRBV6-5 combines with J gene TRBJ1-2; TRBD1 matches 7 bases. This CDR3 is 11 amino acids long. Germline CDR1 MNHEY, CDR2 SVGAGI. CDR3 sequence (DNA): TGTGCAACAGGGGTGTCCTATGGCTACACCTTC. This gives the protein CATGVSYGYTF.

The rearrangement joins TRBV3-1 to TRBJ2-1; D gene uncertain. This CDR3 spans 12 amino acids. Per germline, CDR1 LGHDT and CDR2 YNNKEL (reference sequence). V was clipped by 1 base and J by 9 bases, with 7 bases between them. CDR3 nucleotides: TGTGCCAGCAGCCAAGTGCAAATTGAGCAGTTCTTC. Its translation: CASSQVQIEQFF.

This clonotype was detected only a few times. This chain uses TRBV7-2 with TRBJ1-3; D call uncertain. The V and J ends lost 1 base and 2 bases respectively, with 12 bases between them. From germline, CDR1 is SGHTA and CDR2 FQGNSA. This CDR3 comprises 16 residues. The CDR3 DNA reads as TGTGCCAGCAGCTTAGTTCCGGCCCGAACTGGAAACACCATATATTTT. This translates into CASSLVPARTGNTIYF.

Only a few counts were recorded for this clonotype. The chain has TRBV10-1 and TRBJ2-7; weak D call: TRBD2 (6 bases). Trimming shortened V by 5 bases and J by 4 bases, and 15 bases separated the two germline ends. This CDR3 has 14 residues. Germline V gene lookup returns CDR1 WNHNN and CDR2 SYGVQD (reference sequence). CDR3: CASSTSGTPYEQYF. CDR3 nucleotides: TGCGCCAGCAGTACCTCGGGGACTCCTTACGAGCAGTACTTC.

This clonotype came up many times. The V and J genes are TRBV5-1 and TRBJ2-1, with 7 bases lining up with TRBD1. The CDR3 sequence is 15 residues long. V trimming: 5 bases; J trimming: 0 bases; junction bases outside the gene matches: 5. Germline CDR1 SGHRS, CDR2 YFSETQ. The CDR3 region is CASSPGQTSYNEQFF. CDR3 in DNA: TGCGCCAGCAGTCCGGGACAGACCTCCTACAATGAGCAGTTCTTC. Using reference TRBV5-1 and TRBJ2-1 for the parts outside the CDR3, the full variable domain is KAGVTQTPRYLIKTRGQQVTLSCSPISGHRSVSWYQQTPGQGLQFLFEYFSETQRNKGNFPGRFSGRQFSNSRSEMNVSTLELGDSALYLCASSPGQTSYNEQFFGPGTRLTVL.

V gene TRBV20-1 combines with J gene TRBJ1-1; unclear D gene. The germline CDR1 and CDR2 sequences are DFQATT and SNEGSKA (reference sequence). V lost 2 bases and J lost 5, with 6 bases in between. This CDR3 has 11 residues. CDR3 bases: TGCAGTGCTAGACCGGAGACTGAAGCTTTCTTT. Its protein is CSARPETEAFF.

With regard to this clonotype: A much larger clone lies a single base off, so this may be a read error. CDR3 DNA: TGCAGTGCTTCCGGGACTACCGGGAGTCCGGGGTACGAGCAGTACTTC. It is translated as CSASGTTGSPGYEQYF. This chain joins TRBV20-1 and TRBJ2-7, with 7 bases matching TRBD2. This CDR3 region has 16 residues. After removal of 5 bases from V and 4 bases from J, the junction contained 17 bases not matched to a gene. Germline lookup yields CDR1 DFQATT and CDR2 SNEGSKA (reference sequence).

This clonotype was recorded many times. The CDR3 sequence: CASSQDPGGFEQFF. The CDR3 DNA sequence: TGTGCCAGCAGCCAAGATCCAGGGGGCTTTGAGCAGTTCTTC. The chain carries TRBV4-2 and TRBJ2-1, with TRBD1 matching over 8 bases. This CDR3 has 14 residues. Trimming took 0 bases from V and 9 from J; bases not matched to a gene: 4. Germline V gene data show CDR1 as LGHNA and CDR2 as YNFKEQ.

Many counts were recorded for this clonotype. The V and J genes are TRBV3-1 and TRBJ2-7; D gene ambiguous. Germline CDR1 and CDR2: LGHDT and YNNKEL (reference sequence). CDR3 length: 14 residues. Trimming removed 4 bases at V and 3 bases at J, with 13 bases between. CDR3 coding DNA: TGTGCCAGCAGCCCCCACGGATCGGGCTACGAGCAGTACTTC. Translating it yields CASSPHGSGYEQYF.

The genes are TRBV20-1 and TRBJ2-3, with TRBD2 matching over 7 bases. The CDR3 spans 14 residues. Germline V gene data show CDR1 as DFQATT and CDR2 as SNEGSKA (reference sequence). Trimming at V came to 2 bases and at J to 2 bases, leaving 4 bases not matched to a gene. CDR3 sequence reads: CSARPLAYTDTQYF. The CDR3 coding sequence is TGCAGTGCTAGACCACTAGCGTACACAGATACGCAGTATTTT.

This clonotype appeared many times. V gene TRBV3-1 combines with J gene TRBJ2-1; 10 nucleotides match TRBD2. The ends lost 5 bases at V and 6 bases at J; junction bases unmatched: 10. CDR3 size: 16 residues. Germline CDR1 is LGHDT and CDR2 is YNNKEL (reference sequence). The CDR3 here is CASSSLPGTSVNEQFF. The CDR3 DNA sequence: TGTGCCAGCAGCTCCCTCCCCGGGACTAGCGTCAATGAGCAGTTCTTC.

There are a few counts of this clonotype. The chain carries TRBV30 and TRBJ2-7; D perhaps matches TRBD2 (6 bases). The CDR3 runs 14 residues. V lost 0 bases to trimming and J lost 7 bases, with 16 bases between them. Germline values: CDR1 GTSNPN, CDR2 SVGIG (reference sequence). Here the CDR3 reads CAWSVLAGSEEQYF. CDR3 DNA: TGTGCCTGGAGTGTACTTGCGGGAAGCGAGGAGCAGTACTTC. Supplemented by reference TRBV30 and TRBJ2-7, the full variable domain reads SQTIHQWPATLVQPVGSPLSLECTVEGTSNPNLYWYRQAAGRGLQLLFYSVGIGQISSEVPQNLSASRPQDRQFILSSKKLLLSDSGFYLCAWSVLAGSEEQYFGPGTRLTVT.

The chain has TRBV5-1 and TRBJ2-7; 9 bases agree with TRBD2. Looked up from germline, CDR1 is SGHRS and CDR2 is YFSETQ. The CDR3 has 14 residues. Trimming cost V 6 bases and J 5 bases; bases outside gene matches: 9. CDR3 sequence reads: CASKIAGVVNEQYF. The CDR3 DNA follows: TGCGCCAGCAAAATAGCGGGAGTGGTGAACGAGCAGTACTTC.

The chain uses TRBV20-1 and TRBJ2-7; 7 nucleotides match TRBD2. The CDR3 is 14 residues long. V shed 5 bases, J shed 4 bases, and the junction held 11 bases outside the gene matches. The germline V gene encodes CDR1 DFQATT and CDR2 SNEGSKA (reference sequence). CDR3 sequence (DNA): TGCAGTGCTTTTTTTAAAGGGAGGGATTACGAGCAGTACTTC. Protein sequence: CSAFFKGRDYEQYF.

The CDR3 nucleotides read TGCAGTGCTAGTACGGGACTAGCGGGGAAAACCTACAATGAGCAGTTCTTC. Translated, it gives CSASTGLAGKTYNEQFF. V usage is TRBV20-1 and J usage is TRBJ2-1, with 13 bases fitting TRBD2. The CDR3 totals 17 residues. V lost 3 bases to trimming and J lost 2 bases; unmatched junction nucleotides: 7. The germline gives CDR1 DFQATT, CDR2 SNEGSKA (reference sequence).

The chain is built from TRBV20-1 and TRBJ1-2, with 7 bases matching TRBD1. The V and J ends lost 3 bases and 1 base, in that order; junction bases with no gene match: 5. CDR3 length: 14 amino acids. CDR1 and CDR2 (germline): DFQATT, SNEGSKA (reference sequence). CDR3 residues: CSASEGGYNYGYTF. The CDR3 DNA follows: TGCAGTGCTAGCGAAGGGGGCTATAACTATGGCTACACCTTC.